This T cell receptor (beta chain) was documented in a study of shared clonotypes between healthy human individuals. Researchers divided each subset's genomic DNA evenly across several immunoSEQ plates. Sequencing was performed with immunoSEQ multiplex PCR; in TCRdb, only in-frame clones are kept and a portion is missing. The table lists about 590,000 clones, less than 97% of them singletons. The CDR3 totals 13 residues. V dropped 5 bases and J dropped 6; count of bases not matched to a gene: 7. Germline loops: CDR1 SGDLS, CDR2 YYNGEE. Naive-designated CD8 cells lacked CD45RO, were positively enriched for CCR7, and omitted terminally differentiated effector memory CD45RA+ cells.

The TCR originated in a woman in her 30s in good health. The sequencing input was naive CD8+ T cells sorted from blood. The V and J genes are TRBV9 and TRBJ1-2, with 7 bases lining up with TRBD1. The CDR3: CASSEGQLDGYTF. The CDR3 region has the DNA TGTGCCAGCAGTGAGGGACAGTTAGATGGCTACACCTTC.